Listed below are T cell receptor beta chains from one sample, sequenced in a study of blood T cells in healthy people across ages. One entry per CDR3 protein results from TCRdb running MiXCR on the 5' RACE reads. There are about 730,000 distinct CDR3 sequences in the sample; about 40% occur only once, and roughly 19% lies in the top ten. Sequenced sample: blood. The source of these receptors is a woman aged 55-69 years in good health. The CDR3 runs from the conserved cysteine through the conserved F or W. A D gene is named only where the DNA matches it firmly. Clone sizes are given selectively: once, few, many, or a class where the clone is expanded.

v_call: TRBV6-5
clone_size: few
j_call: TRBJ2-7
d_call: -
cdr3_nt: TGTGCCAGCAGTCCCACTTGGAGCTCCTACGAGCAGTACTTC
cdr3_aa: CASSPTWSSYEQYF

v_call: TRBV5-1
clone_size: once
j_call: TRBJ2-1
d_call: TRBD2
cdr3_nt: TGCGCCAGCAGCCATGGGACTAGCGGGTTCTACAATGAGCAGTTCTTC
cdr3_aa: CASSHGTSGFYNEQFF

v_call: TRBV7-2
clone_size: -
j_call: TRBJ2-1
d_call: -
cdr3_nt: TGTGCCAGCAGCGAAGGACGGTTCGGGGCCCAGTTCTTC
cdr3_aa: CASSEGRFGAQFF

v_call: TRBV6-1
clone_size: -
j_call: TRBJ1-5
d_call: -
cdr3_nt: TGTGCCAGCAGTGAGGGACAATCTCAGCCCCAGCATTTT
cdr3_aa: CASSEGQSQPQHF

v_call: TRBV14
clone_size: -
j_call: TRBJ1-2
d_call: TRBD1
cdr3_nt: TGTGCCAGCAGCCAACGTCCGGGCCCAGGGGGCTACATCTTC
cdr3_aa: CASSQRPGPGGYIF

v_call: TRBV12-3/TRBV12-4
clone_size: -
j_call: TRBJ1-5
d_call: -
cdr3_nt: TGTGCCAGCAGTTCCCGGGGGGGCAGCGATCAGCCCCAGCATTTT
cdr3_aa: CASSSRGGSDQPQHF

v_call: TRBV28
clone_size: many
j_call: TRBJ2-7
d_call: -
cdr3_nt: TGTGCCAGCACCCTGGGGTTCGAGCAGTACTTC
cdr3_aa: CASTLGFEQYF

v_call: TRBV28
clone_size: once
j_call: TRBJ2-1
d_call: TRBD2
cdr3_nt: TGTGCCAACAGTCCCCGACTAGCGGTGGACAATGAGCAGTTCTTC
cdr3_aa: CANSPRLAVDNEQFF

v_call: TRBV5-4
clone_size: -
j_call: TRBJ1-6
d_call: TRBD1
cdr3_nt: TGTGCCAGCAGCTCACAGGGGCGGACCTATAATTCACCCCTCCACTTT
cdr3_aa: CASSSQGRTYNSPLHF

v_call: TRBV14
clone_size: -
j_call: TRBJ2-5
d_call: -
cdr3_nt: TGTGCCAGCAGCCAAGTGGGACCGGGATCGAGAAATGAGCAGTACTTC
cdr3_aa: CASSQVGPGSRNEQYF

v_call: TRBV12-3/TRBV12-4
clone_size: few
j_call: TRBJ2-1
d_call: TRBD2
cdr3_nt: TGTGCCAGCATCCTGACTAGCGGGAGGATAAATGAGCAGTTCTTC
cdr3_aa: CASILTSGRINEQFF

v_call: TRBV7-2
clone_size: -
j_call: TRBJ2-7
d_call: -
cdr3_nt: TGTGCCAGCAGCGTTTCGCGAAGTCCGGGACAAAAGCAGTACTTC
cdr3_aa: CASSVSRSPGQKQYF

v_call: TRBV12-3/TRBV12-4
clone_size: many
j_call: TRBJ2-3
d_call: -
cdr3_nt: TGTGCCAGCAGGGCCACAGATACGCAGTATTTT
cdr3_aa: CASRATDTQYF

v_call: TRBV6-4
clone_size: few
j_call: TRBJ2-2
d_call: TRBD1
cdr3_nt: TGTGCCAGCAGTGACTCGACAGGGAGCACCGGGGAGCTGTTTTTT
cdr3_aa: CASSDSTGSTGELFF

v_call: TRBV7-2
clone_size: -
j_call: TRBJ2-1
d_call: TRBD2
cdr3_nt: TGTGCCAGCAGCGTAGCTAGCGGGGGCCCCTCCTACAATGAGCAGTTCTTC
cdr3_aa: CASSVASGGPSYNEQFF

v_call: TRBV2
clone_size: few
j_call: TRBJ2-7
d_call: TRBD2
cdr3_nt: TGTGCCAGCAAAATTGGGGCGGGAGTTATGTACGAGCAGTACTTC
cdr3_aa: CASKIGAGVMYEQYF

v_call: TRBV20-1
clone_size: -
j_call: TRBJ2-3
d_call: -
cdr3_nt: TGCTCCGGAACGGATCCCAGCACAGATACGCAGTATTTT
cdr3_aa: CSGTDPSTDTQYF